A single sample is the source of the 17 T cell receptor beta chains below, sequenced in a study of T cell repertoires in cytomegalovirus infection (dated by TCRdb to 2018 to 2020). For these receptors, no antigen is known. The treatment or condition label here, explained by the study, means: in vitro stimulation with specific CMV peptide epitopes to enrich CMV-specific T cells. Sequencing instrument: Illumina HiSeq 1500. Through fastp at Q25 and MiXCR, TCRdb rebuilt clones from the public reads, retaining in-frame beta chains. Rows with one shared CDR3 protein collapse into an entry with the most common genes and DNA. For this sample there are some 940,000 distinct CDR3 sequences; around 30% appear just once. Clones ranked in the top ten supply more than 12% of the sample. Sample: cultured CD8+ T cells from PBMCs, taken from culture after CMV antigen stimulation. The source of these receptors is a human donor in good health (CMV status not recorded). Some clones in this sample may be carry-over from other donors' samples.

In regard to this clonotype: A single base separates this from a much larger clone, so it may be a read error. This chain joins TRBV7-8 and TRBJ1-4, with D perhaps TRBD1 (5 bases). V lost 4 bases and J lost 5, with 14 bases in between. Germline CDR1 is SGHVS and CDR2 is FQNEAQ. This CDR3 contains 15 residues. For the CDR3, the DNA is TGTGCCAGCAGCTCGACAGTGAGAGGCAATGAAAAACTGTTTTTT. Amino acid sequence: CASSSTVRGNEKLFF.

The rearrangement uses TRBV18 and TRBJ2-7, with 7 bases aligning to TRBD1. The germline CDR1 and CDR2 sequences are KGHSH and LQKENI. The CDR3 sequence is 13 residues long. The V segment lost 6 bases and the J segment 3 bases; nucleotides outside the gene matches: 5. CDR3 residues: CASSTGQDYEQYV. CDR3 coding DNA: TGTGCCAGCTCCACAGGACAGGACTACGAGCAGTACGTC.

The chain is built from TRBV5-6 and TRBJ2-7; the match to TRBD1 covers 8 bases. Germline V gene sequence: CDR1 SGHDT, CDR2 YYEEEE. The CDR3 has 15 amino acids. V lost 3 bases, J lost 4 bases, and 9 bases stayed unmatched. CDR3 sequence: CASSSSDRVLYEQYF. The CDR3 region has the DNA TGTGCCAGCAGCTCTTCGGACAGGGTATTATACGAGCAGTACTTC.

This clonotype was recorded many times. V and J are TRBV6-5 and TRBJ2-5, with a weak D call TRBD2 (6 bases). Germline assignment: CDR1 MNHEY and CDR2 SVGAGI. This CDR3 is built from 14 residues. With 0 bases removed from V and 5 bases from J, the gap between germline ends came to 10 bases. The DNA of the CDR3 is TGTGCCAGCAGTTACTCGCGGGGTTGGGAGACCCAGTACTTC. This encodes CASSYSRGWETQYF.

The genes are TRBV6-2 or TRBV6-3 and TRBJ2-1, with 11 bases that match TRBD1. There are 13 residues in the CDR3. Germline V CDR1 and CDR2: MNHEY, SVGEGT. J lost 14 bases, V lost 6 bases, and 9 bases had no gene match. This CDR3 reads CASSGTGGFIKFF. The CDR3 region has the DNA TGTGCCAGCAGCGGGACAGGGGGGTTCATTAAGTTCTTC.

This clonotype has at least ten counts. The chain couples TRBV7-2 to TRBJ1-1; D not certain. Trimming shortened V by 1 base and J by 3 bases, and 12 bases separated the two germline ends. Germline V lookup: CDR1 SGHTA, CDR2 FQGNSA. This CDR3 has 15 residues. The CDR3, as DNA: TGTGCCAGCAGCTTAGAGAGGGAGGTGTACACTGAAGCTTTCTTT. This gives the protein CASSLEREVYTEAFF.

The table lists this clonotype with a few counts. V usage is TRBV11-2 and J usage is TRBJ2-1, with D unresolved. The germline V and J ends were trimmed by 2 bases and 4 bases, with 12 bases remaining between them. The germline gives CDR1 SGHAT, CDR2 FQNNGV. CDR3 length: 15 amino acids. The CDR3 loop is CASSLSAPDYNEQFF. DNA for the CDR3: TGTGCCAGCAGCTTATCAGCGCCAGATTACAATGAGCAGTTCTTC.

In its sample, this clonotype was seen many times. This chain links TRBV7-8 with TRBJ2-1; 11 positions match TRBD1. Trimming cost V 2 bases and J 5 bases; bases outside gene matches: 5. CDR1 is SGHVS and CDR2 is FQNEAQ in the germline V gene. The CDR3 is 16 residues long. The CDR3 DNA is TGTGCCAGCAGCTTAAGGTGGACAGGGGGCAACAATGAGCAGTTCTTC. This codes for CASSLRWTGGNNEQFF.

This clonotype was seen a handful of times. The chain recombines TRBV10-3 with TRBJ2-7; TRBD1 aligns across 7 bases. The CDR3 loop spans 15 amino acids. Per the germline V gene, CDR1 is ENHRY and CDR2 is SYGVKD. Trimming cost V 5 bases and J 0 bases; bases outside gene matches: 7. The CDR3 sequence: CAISLDRLNSYEQYF. The CDR3 nucleotides are TGTGCCATCAGTTTGGACAGGCTTAACTCCTACGAGCAGTACTTC.

The J gene is TRBJ2-5, the V gene TRBV29-1; TRBD2 agrees at 11 bases. The germline V gene has CDR1 SQVTM and CDR2 ANQGSEA. The CDR3 sequence is 12 residues long. V was clipped by 6 bases and J by 4 bases; unmatched bases: 1. The CDR3 loop reads CSVGTSGETQYF. The CDR3 region has the DNA TGCAGCGTCGGGACTAGCGGAGAGACCCAGTACTTC.

The chain has TRBV19 and TRBJ2-2, with D maybe TRBD1 (6 bases). Germline V gives CDR1 LNHDA, CDR2 SQIVND (reference sequence). Trimming cost V 4 bases and J 2 bases, with 20 bases left between them. The length of the CDR3 is 18 residues. CDR3 bases: TGTGCCAGTAGTACTGGGACAATTATAGCGTTCAACACCGGGGAGCTGTTTTTT. Translation gives CASSTGTIIAFNTGELFF.

This clonotype was counted only a few times. The rearrangement links TRBV27 to TRBJ2-7, with 8 bases lining up with TRBD1. The CDR3 is 14 residues long. V was pared by 6 bases and J by 0 bases, with 4 bases of the junction left unmatched. CDR1 MNHEY and CDR2 SMNVEV come from the germline V gene (reference sequence). The CDR3 sequence: CASSTTGGSYEQYV. The CDR3 DNA is TGTGCCAGCAGCACTACAGGGGGCTCCTACGAGCAGTACGTC.

The chain employs TRBV7-9 and TRBJ1-2; tentative D call: TRBD1 (6 bases). The CDR3 contains 17 residues. Germline V lookup: CDR1 SEHNR, CDR2 FQNEAQ (reference sequence). Trimming left V 4 bases short and J 4 bases short, with 22 bases between. CDR3 in amino acids: CASSSQWGQLLGYGYTF. CDR3 in DNA: TGTGCCAGCAGCTCTCAGTGGGGACAATTATTGGGCTATGGCTACACCTTC.

In regard to this clonotype: A clone one base away is much larger, so this may be a read error. This chain connects TRBV20-1 to TRBJ2-7; no reliable D call. Looked up from germline, CDR1 is DFQATT and CDR2 is SNEGSKA (reference sequence). The CDR3 spans 13 residues. Trimming took off 5 bases at V and 5 bases at J, with 16 bases between the two ends. The CDR3 coding sequence is TGCAGTGCTTCCTCCCTTCTGGAGAACGAGCAGTACTTC. It specifies CSASSLLENEQYF.

The table lists this clonotype with a few counts. The chain carries TRBV13 and TRBJ2-3, with 10 bases lining up with TRBD2. The J segment lost 2 bases and the V segment lost 4 bases, leaving 9 bases of the junction unmatched. The V gene's germline CDR1 is PRHDT and CDR2 FYEKMQ (reference sequence). The CDR3 is 17 amino acids. The CDR3 is CASSSVTSGKPTDTQYF. The CDR3 nucleotides read TGTGCCAGCAGCTCAGTCACTAGCGGGAAACCCACAGATACGCAGTATTTT.

The chain combines TRBV7-9 with TRBJ2-2, with D possibly TRBD2 on 6 matching bases. The CDR3 totals 14 residues. The V gene's germline CDR1 is SEHNR and CDR2 FQNEAQ (reference sequence). The ends were cut back, 6 bases at V and 2 bases at J, with 10 bases in the middle. The CDR3 loop is CASRPGLNTGELFF. CDR3 sequence (DNA): TGTGCCAGCAGGCCGGGACTCAACACCGGGGAGCTGTTTTTT. The variable domain in full, completed from reference TRBV7-9 and TRBJ2-2, reads DTGVSQNPRHKITKRGQNVTFRCDPISEHNRLYWYRQTLGQGPEFLTYFQNEAQLEKSRLLSDRFSAERPKGSFSTLEIQRTEQGDSAMYLCASRPGLNTGELFFGEGSRLTVL.

The chain joins TRBV7-6 to TRBJ2-2; 10 nucleotides agree with TRBD2. The CDR3 extends over 18 amino acids. V lost 5 bases and J lost 1; bases outside the gene matches: 10. Germline V gives CDR1 SGHVS, CDR2 FNYEAQ. CDR3 sequence (DNA): TGTGCCAGCAGCGTATACCACGGGACTAGCGAGAACACCGGGGAGCTGTTTTTT. Protein: CASSVYHGTSENTGELFF.